This TCR beta chain was sequenced for a study of cytomegalovirus exposure and HLA in healthy donors. A single count supports this clone. Its antigen is still unknown. Primers included in the PCR were 60 Vbeta and 13 Jbeta primers. The authors' processing: Approximately 11 million of the 60 million to 90 million unique TCR beta chains counted in a later analysis were shared. Here immunoSEQ multiplex PCR was the method, and the copy in TCRdb shows in-frame clones only, minus some. V, J and clone size derive from that table, while D and trimming were established from the DNA sequence. Here the sample spans about 130,000 clones, about 78% being singletons. The germline V and J ends were trimmed by 0 bases and 5 bases, with 17 bases remaining between them. This CDR3 comprises 17 residues. The germline CDR1 and CDR2 sequences are LGHNA and YSLEER. General study results and limits: Among TCR beta chains, those listed as cytomegalovirus-associated numbered about 160. A later analysis reported that several of the most significant clusters appeared to be linked to common viral pathogens, among them Epstein-Barr virus.

This TCR was sampled from a female donor in good health and CMV-seronegative. The chain joins TRBV4-3 to TRBJ2-1, with D perhaps matching TRBD1 (6 bases). The material sequenced was PBMCs. The CDR3 sequence is CASSQESRGSVHNEQFF. For the CDR3, the DNA is TGCGCCAGCAGCCAAGAGTCTAGGGGGAGTGTCCACAATGAGCAGTTCTTC.